Below, 13 T cell receptor beta chains from the same sample are listed, as sequenced in a study of blood T cell repertoires in COVID-19. Only in-frame clones appear in the TCRdb table, and some are missing; sequencing was by immunoSEQ multiplex PCR. The profile shows a few hundred thousand clones, 82% of them singletons. Sequences were obtained from peripheral blood. These TCRs come from a woman aged 18-30 years with acute or convalescent COVID-19.

The chain recombines TRBV11-3 with TRBJ1-6; D remains unclear. The germline V gene has CDR1 SGHNT and CDR2 YENEEA. The CDR3 length is 13 residues. V was clipped by 0 bases and J by 10 bases, with 7 bases between them. The CDR3 loop reads CASSLDPSSPLHF. CDR3 in DNA: TGTGCCAGCAGCTTAGATCCCTCCTCACCCCTCCACTTT. Full variable domain (remainder filled in from reference TRBV11-3 and TRBJ1-6): EAGVVQSPRYKIIEKKQPVAFWCNPISGHNTLYWYLQNLGQGPELLIRYENEEAVDDSQLPKDRFSAERLKGVDSTLKIQPAELGDSAVYLCASSLDPSSPLHFGNGTRLTVT.

The J gene is TRBJ2-3, the V gene TRBV14, with D tentatively TRBD2 (5 bases). The V gene lost 1 base and the J gene lost 3 bases, with 8 bases spanning the gap. Looked up from germline, CDR1 is SGHDN and CDR2 is FVKESK. This CDR3 is 14 amino acids long. The chain's CDR3 is CASSQGGETDTQYF. Here the CDR3 DNA reads TGTGCCAGCAGCCAAGGGGGAGAAACAGATACGCAGTATTTT.

V gene TRBV7-2 combines with J gene TRBJ1-1, with no clear D. This CDR3 contains 11 residues. Trimming left V 3 bases short and J 5 bases short, with 4 bases between. Germline V gene lookup returns CDR1 SGHTA and CDR2 FQGNSA. The CDR3 here is CASSLYTEAFF. The CDR3 DNA is TGTGCCAGCAGCTTGTATACTGAAGCTTTCTTT.

The DNA for the CDR3 is TGTGCCAGCAGCCCAAAACCCCGGGACAACAAAAACATTCAGTACTTC. Translating gives CASSPKPRDNKNIQYF. The chain couples TRBV13 to TRBJ2-4; D is possibly TRBD1 (6 bases). V was trimmed by 5 bases and J by 3 bases, leaving 17 bases between them. There are 16 residues in the CDR3. Germline V gene data show CDR1 as PRHDT and CDR2 as FYEKMQ (reference sequence).

The table lists this clone with a count of one. The chain joins TRBV27 to TRBJ2-2; TRBD1 is a possible D gene (6 bases). From germline, CDR1 is MNHEY and CDR2 SMNVEV (reference sequence). The CDR3 runs 15 residues. The germline V and J ends were trimmed by 7 bases and 4 bases, with 16 bases remaining between them. Here the CDR3 DNA reads TGTGCCAGCAACGGGCAGGGGTCGGCCACCGGGGAGCTGTTTTTT. It is translated as CASNGQGSATGELFF.

This clone turned up a few times. The V and J genes are TRBV24-1 and TRBJ2-1; a possible D gene is TRBD1 (6 bases). The CDR3 is 16 residues long. Germline V lookup: CDR1 KGHDR, CDR2 SFDVKD. V lost 3 bases to trimming and J lost 2 bases, with 13 bases between them. The CDR3 reads CATSDPRGEAYNEQFF. CDR3 in DNA: TGTGCCACCAGTGATCCCAGGGGAGAGGCCTACAATGAGCAGTTCTTC.

The chain uses TRBV6-5 and TRBJ2-7, with 12 positions matching TRBD2. V gave up 4 bases and J gave up 7 bases; unmatched junction bases: 11. Germline CDR1 reads MNHEY; CDR2 reads SVGAGI. The CDR3 has 16 residues. CDR3 loop: CASSSQGGLAGHEQYF. As DNA, the CDR3 is TGTGCCAGCAGTTCCCAGGGGGGACTAGCGGGTCATGAGCAGTACTTC.

The V call is TRBV10-3, the J call TRBJ1-1; a possible D gene is TRBD1 (5 bases). The CDR3 runs to 17 residues. V was trimmed by 2 bases and J by 0 bases, leaving 16 bases between them. CDR1 and CDR2 (germline): ENHRY, SYGVKD. DNA of the CDR3: TGTGCCATCAGTGAGCCCCTTGGGGGGGTCCTGAACACTGAAGCTTTCTTT. Translation gives CAISEPLGGVLNTEAFF.

The genes are TRBV5-1 and TRBJ1-4; TRBD1 is a possible D gene (6 bases). The CDR3 has 14 amino acids. V lost 2 bases and J 8 bases, leaving 13 bases between the germline ends. Per germline, CDR1 SGHRS and CDR2 YFSETQ. The DNA of the CDR3 is TGCGCCAGCAGCTTTAACACAGGGAACGAAAAACTGTTTTTT. Translation: CASSFNTGNEKLFF. Looking up the rest from reference TRBV5-1 and TRBJ1-4 gives the full variable domain: KAGVTQTPRYLIKTRGQQVTLSCSPISGHRSVSWYQQTPGQGLQFLFEYFSETQRNKGNFPGRFSGRQFSNSRSEMNVSTLELGDSALYLCASSFNTGNEKLFFGSGTQLSVL.

The V call is TRBV27, the J call TRBJ2-3; no clear D gene. CDR3 length equals 13 residues. Trimming shortened V by 1 base and J by 4 bases, and 6 bases separated the two germline ends. Per the germline V gene, CDR1 is MNHEY and CDR2 is SMNVEV (reference sequence). CDR3: CASSLWAADTQYF. In nucleotides, the CDR3 is TGTGCCAGCAGTTTATGGGCAGCAGATACGCAGTATTTT.

V is TRBV27 and J is TRBJ1-2, with D tentatively TRBD1 (5 bases). Trimming removed 3 bases from V and 9 bases from J, with 11 bases in between. The CDR3 is 12 amino acids. The germline V gene encodes CDR1 MNHEY and CDR2 SMNVEV (reference sequence). CDR3 protein: CASSFGNRRYTF. The CDR3 region has the DNA TGTGCCAGCAGTTTTGGCAACAGGCGCTACACCTTC.

The chain employs TRBV5-1 and TRBJ2-2; D is possibly TRBD2 (5 bases). CDR3 length: 14 residues. V gave up 0 bases and J gave up 7 bases, with 10 bases separating them. Per germline, CDR1 SGHRS and CDR2 YFSETQ. This chain's CDR3 is CASSLAGVVGELFF. CDR3 coding DNA: TGCGCCAGCAGCTTGGCCGGGGTCGTCGGGGAGCTGTTTTTT.

This clone has more than one count but fewer than ten. CDR3 nucleotides: TGTGCCACCTCGGGGGGTACAGATACGCAGTATTTT. Translated, it gives CATSGGTDTQYF. The chain joins TRBV11-2 to TRBJ2-3; 7 nucleotides agree with TRBD2. V shed 10 bases, J shed 3 bases, and the junction held 4 bases outside the gene matches. The CDR3 is made up of 12 amino acids. Germline-derived CDR1 and CDR2 are SGHAT and FQNNGV. The full variable domain, completed using reference TRBV11-2 and TRBJ2-3, is EAGVAQSPRYKIIEKRQSVAFWCNPISGHATLYWYQQILGQGPKLLIQFQNNGVVDDSQLPKDRFSAERLKGVDSTLKIQPAKLEDSAVYLCATSGGTDTQYFGPGTRLTVL.